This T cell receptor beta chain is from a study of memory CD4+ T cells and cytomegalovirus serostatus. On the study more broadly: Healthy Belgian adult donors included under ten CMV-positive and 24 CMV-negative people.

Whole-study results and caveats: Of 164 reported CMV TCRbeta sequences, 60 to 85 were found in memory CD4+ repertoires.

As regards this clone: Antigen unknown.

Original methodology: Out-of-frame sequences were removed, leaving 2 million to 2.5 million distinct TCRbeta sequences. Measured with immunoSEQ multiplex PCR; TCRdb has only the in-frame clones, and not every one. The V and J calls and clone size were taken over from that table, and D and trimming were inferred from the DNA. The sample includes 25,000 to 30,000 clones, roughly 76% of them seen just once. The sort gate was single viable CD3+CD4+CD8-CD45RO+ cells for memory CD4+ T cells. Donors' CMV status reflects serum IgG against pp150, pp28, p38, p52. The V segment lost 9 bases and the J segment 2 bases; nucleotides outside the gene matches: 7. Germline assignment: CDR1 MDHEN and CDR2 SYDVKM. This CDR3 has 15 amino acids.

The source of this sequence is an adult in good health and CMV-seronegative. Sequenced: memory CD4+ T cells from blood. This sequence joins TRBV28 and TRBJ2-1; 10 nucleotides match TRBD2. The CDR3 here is CASGDGLAAYNEQFF. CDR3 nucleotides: TGTGCCAGTGGGGATGGACTAGCGGCCTACAATGAGCAGTTCTTC.